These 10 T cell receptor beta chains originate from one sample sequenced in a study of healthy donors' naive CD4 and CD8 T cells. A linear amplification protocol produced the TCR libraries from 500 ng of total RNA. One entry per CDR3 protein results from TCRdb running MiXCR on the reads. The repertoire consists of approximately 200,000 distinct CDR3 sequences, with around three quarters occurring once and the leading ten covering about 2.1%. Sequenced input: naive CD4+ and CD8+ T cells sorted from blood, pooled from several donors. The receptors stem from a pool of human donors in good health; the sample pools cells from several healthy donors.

Here the CDR3 reads CAWSVPPGQGHQPQHF. CDR3 nucleotides: TGTGCCTGGAGTGTACCCCCGGGACAGGGACATCAGCCCCAGCATTTT. V gene TRBV30 combines with J gene TRBJ1-5, with 9 positions matching TRBD1. CDR1 GTSNPN and CDR2 SVGIG come from the germline V gene (reference sequence). The CDR3 has 16 residues. V gave up 0 bases and J gave up 5 bases; unmatched junction bases: 8. Together with reference TRBV30 and TRBJ1-5, the CDR3 gives the full variable domain: SQTIHQWPATLVQPVGSPLSLECTVEGTSNPNLYWYRQAAGRGLQLLFYSVGIGQISSEVPQNLSASRPQDRQFILSSKKLLLSDSGFYLCAWSVPPGQGHQPQHFGDGTRLSIL.

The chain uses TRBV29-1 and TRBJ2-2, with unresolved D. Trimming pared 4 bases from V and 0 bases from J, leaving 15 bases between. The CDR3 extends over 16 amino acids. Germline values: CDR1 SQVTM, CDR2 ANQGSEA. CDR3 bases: TGCAGCGTTGCAGTTGAACGGAATGCGAACACCGGGGAGCTGTTTTTT. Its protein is CSVAVERNANTGELFF.

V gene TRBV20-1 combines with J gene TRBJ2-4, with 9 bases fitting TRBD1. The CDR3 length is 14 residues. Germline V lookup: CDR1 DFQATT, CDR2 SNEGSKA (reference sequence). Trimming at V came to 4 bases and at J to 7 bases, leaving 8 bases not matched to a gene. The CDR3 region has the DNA TGCAGTGCTACAACCGGGACAGGGAACAACATTCAGTACTTC. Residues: CSATTGTGNNIQYF.

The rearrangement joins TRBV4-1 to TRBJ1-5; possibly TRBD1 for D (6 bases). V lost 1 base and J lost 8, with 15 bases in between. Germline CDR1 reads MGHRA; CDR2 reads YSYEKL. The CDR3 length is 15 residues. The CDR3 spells CASSQGPGEYEPQHF. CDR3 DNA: TGCGCCAGCAGCCAAGGACCAGGGGAATATGAGCCCCAGCATTTT.

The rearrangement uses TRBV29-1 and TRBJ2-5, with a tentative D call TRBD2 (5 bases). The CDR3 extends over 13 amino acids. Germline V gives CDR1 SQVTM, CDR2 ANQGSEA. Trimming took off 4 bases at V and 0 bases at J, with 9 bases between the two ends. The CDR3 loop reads CSVVGSYQETQYF. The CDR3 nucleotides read TGCAGCGTTGTAGGGAGCTACCAAGAGACCCAGTACTTC.

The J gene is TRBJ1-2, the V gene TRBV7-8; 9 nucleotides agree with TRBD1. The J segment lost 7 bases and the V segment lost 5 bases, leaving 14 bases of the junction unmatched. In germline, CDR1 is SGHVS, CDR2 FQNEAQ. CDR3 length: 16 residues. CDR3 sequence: CASSVQGTGISAGYTF. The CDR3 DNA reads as TGTGCCAGCAGCGTCCAGGGGACAGGGATTTCCGCTGGCTACACCTTC.

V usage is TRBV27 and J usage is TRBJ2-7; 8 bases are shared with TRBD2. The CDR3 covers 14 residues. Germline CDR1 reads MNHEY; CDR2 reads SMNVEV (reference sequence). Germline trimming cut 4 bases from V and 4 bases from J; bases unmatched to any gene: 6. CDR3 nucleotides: TGTGCCAGCAGTTCCGGACTAGCTGGGTACGAGCAGTACTTC. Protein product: CASSSGLAGYEQYF.

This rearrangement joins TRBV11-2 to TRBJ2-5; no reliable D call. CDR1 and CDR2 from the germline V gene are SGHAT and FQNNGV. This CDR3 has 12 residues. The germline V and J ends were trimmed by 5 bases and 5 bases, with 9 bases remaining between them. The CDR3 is CASSLLSETQYF. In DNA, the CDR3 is TGTGCCAGCAGCCTTCTTTCGGAGACCCAGTACTTC. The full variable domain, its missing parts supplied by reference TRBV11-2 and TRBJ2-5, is EAGVAQSPRYKIIEKRQSVAFWCNPISGHATLYWYQQILGQGPKLLIQFQNNGVVDDSQLPKDRFSAERLKGVDSTLKIQPAKLEDSAVYLCASSLLSETQYFGPGTRLLVL.

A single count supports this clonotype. For the CDR3, the DNA is TGTGCCAGTAGTATAAGGACAGTGGATGGCTACACCTTC. The encoded protein is CASSIRTVDGYTF. The J gene is TRBJ1-2, the V gene TRBV19, with D perhaps matching TRBD1 (6 bases). Looked up from germline, CDR1 is LNHDA and CDR2 is SQIVND (reference sequence). The CDR3 loop spans 13 amino acids. V shed 2 bases and J shed 6 bases, with 10 bases lying between them.

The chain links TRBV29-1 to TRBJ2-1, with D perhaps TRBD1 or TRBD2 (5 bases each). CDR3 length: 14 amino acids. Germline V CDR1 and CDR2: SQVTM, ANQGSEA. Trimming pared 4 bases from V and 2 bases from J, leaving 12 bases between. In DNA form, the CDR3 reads TGCAGCGTTGTTACCGGGGACGCCTACAATGAGCAGTTCTTC. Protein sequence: CSVVTGDAYNEQFF.